The sequence of this T cell receptor beta chain was determined in a study of blood T cells in healthy people across ages. Germline-derived CDR1 and CDR2 are SGHAT and FQNNGV. This CDR3 spans 15 amino acids. V was shortened by 1 base and J by 4 bases, with 11 bases between the two germline ends. Using a J-beta primer mix together with a sample-barcoded 5' primer, a second PCR was run for roughly 6 to 12 cycles. Every sample produced at least 2.5 million CDR3-containing paired-end reads. Each CDR3 protein is one row after TCRdb ran MiXCR on the 5' RACE reads. In the table there are 1.5 million or so distinct CDR3 sequences, 35% to 45% of which are singletons. As regards this clonotype: Its antigen is unknown.

Findings and limits, study-wide: Estimates of diversity drawn from one million T cells were considered underestimates.

This receptor was obtained from a woman under 30 in good health. The chain is built from TRBV11-2 and TRBJ2-1; maybe TRBD2 (6 bases). The sequenced sample was blood. The CDR3 region is CASSLVWGDYNEQFF. CDR3 DNA: TGTGCCAGCAGCTTAGTTTGGGGGGATTACAATGAGCAGTTCTTC.